The T cell receptor (beta chain) under discussion was sequenced for a study of blood T cell repertoires in COVID-19. Study at large: Both acute and convalescent COVID-19 samples were obtained from the United States, Italy and Spain. PBMCs, B-cell-depleted T cells, or T cells provided the cDNA or gDNA that made up the material.

Under the authors' procedure: The authors estimated nucleated cell counts from reference gene primer amplification. The protocol was immunoSEQ multiplex PCR, while the TCRdb copy is restricted to in-frame clones and leaves out a portion. The D gene and trimming were derived from the DNA, and the V and J assignments and clone size from that table. This sample has around 150,000 clones, with about 85% found just once. Germline V gene lookup returns CDR1 SGHRS and CDR2 YFSETQ. Trimming left V 0 bases short and J 2 bases short, with 9 bases between. The CDR3 sequence is 14 residues long. This rearrangement joins TRBV5-1 to TRBJ2-7; no clear D gene. Specimen: peripheral blood. The receptor was isolated from a woman in her sixties with COVID-19, enrolled during active disease. The chain's CDR3 is CASSLGGLPYEQYF. DNA for the CDR3: TGCGCCAGCAGCTTGGGAGGCCTACCCTACGAGCAGTACTTC. The full variable domain, rest sourced from reference TRBV5-1 and TRBJ2-7, is KAGVTQTPRYLIKTRGQQVTLSCSPISGHRSVSWYQQTPGQGLQFLFEYFSETQRNKGNFPGRFSGRQFSNSRSEMNVSTLELGDSALYLCASSLGGLPYEQYFGPGTRLTVT.